This T cell receptor (beta chain) derives from a study of a mutant IDH1 vaccine in newly diagnosed glioma. In the study overall: Patients began vaccination 4-6 weeks after radiotherapy alone, or with temozolomide cycles. Sex distribution of treated patients was approximately 60% male and about 40% female; mean age was about 40 years. Former treatment meant radiotherapy, temozolomide, or both; the majority had gotten both. Study-wide findings and caveats: Across multiple MHC alleles, 85% to 95% of patients had vaccine-induced responses.

The length of the CDR3 is 13 residues. The germline V gene has CDR1 SGHTA and CDR2 FQGNSA. Trimming removed 5 bases at V and 7 bases at J, with 14 bases between. With regard to this clone: Its antigen remains unknown.

The protocol was immunoSEQ multiplex PCR, while the TCRdb copy is restricted to in-frame clones and leaves out a portion. Of about 55,000 clones listed, approximately 80% are singletons. As for time point: week 23, last vaccination. Vaccinated patients received 300 ug of mutant IDH1 20-mer peptide per dose, with topical imiquimod. The chain has TRBV7-2 and TRBJ1-2; D perhaps matches TRBD1 (5 bases). This sequence originates from a man aged 40-50 years with glioma. Source: PBMCs, taken from a glioma patient whose treatment included an IDH1 peptide vaccine. For the CDR3, the DNA is TGTGCCAGCAGCCAAAACTCGGGGGTTGGCTACACCTTC. It translates to CASSQNSGVGYTF.